This T cell receptor beta chain was found in a study of Graves' ophthalmopathy and Graves' hyperthyroidism. Amplification of the TCR beta CDR3 regions used RNA transcripts (as template). First-round RT-PCR relied on HTBI primers, and a second-round multiplex PCR came next. TCRdb ran MiXCR on the multiplex PCR reads and lists one entry per CDR3 protein. The data show 350,000 to 400,000 distinct CDR3 sequences, over 15% seen once. Each hyperthyroidism patient was newly diagnosed, with under 2 months' duration, and aged 18 to 65. This clonotype has ten or more counts. An end of the junction does not agree with germline; a read error may underlie this. The CDR3 is made up of 15 amino acids.

The rearrangement uses TRBV12-3 or TRBV12-4 and TRBJ2-2; the match to TRBD1 covers 9 bases. The sample consisted of peripheral blood. This clonotype was obtained from a woman under 30 with stable Graves' hyperthyroidism. The CDR3 sequence is CASRAGTGSSGELFF. The CDR3 coding sequence is TGTGCCAGCAGGGCCGGGACAGGGTCTTCCGGGGAGCTATTTTTT.